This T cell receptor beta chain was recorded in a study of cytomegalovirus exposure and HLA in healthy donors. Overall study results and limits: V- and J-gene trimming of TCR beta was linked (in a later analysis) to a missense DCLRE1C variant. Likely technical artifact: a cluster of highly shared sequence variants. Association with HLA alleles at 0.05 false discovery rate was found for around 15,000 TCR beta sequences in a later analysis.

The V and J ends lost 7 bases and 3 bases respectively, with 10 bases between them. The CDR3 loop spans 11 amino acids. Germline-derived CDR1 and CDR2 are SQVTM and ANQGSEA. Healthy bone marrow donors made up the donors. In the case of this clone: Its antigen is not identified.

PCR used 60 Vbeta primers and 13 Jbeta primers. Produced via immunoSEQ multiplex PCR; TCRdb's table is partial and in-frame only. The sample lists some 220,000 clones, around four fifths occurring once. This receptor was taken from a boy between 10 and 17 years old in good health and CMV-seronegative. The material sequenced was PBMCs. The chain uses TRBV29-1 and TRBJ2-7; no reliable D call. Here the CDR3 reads CSGRSLYEQYF. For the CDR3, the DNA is TGCAGCGGGCGGAGCCTCTACGAGCAGTACTTC.